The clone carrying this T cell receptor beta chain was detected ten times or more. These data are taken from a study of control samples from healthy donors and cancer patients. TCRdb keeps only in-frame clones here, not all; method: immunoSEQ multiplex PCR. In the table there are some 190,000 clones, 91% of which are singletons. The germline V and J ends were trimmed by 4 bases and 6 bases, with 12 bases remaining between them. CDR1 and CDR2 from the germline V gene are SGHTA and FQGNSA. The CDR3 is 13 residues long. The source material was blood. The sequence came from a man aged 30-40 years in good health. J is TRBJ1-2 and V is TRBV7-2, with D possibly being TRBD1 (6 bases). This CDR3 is CASSSRQANGYTF. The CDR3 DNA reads TGTGCCAGCAGCTCCCGACAGGCAAATGGCTACACCTTC.